The rows below give T cell receptor beta chains drawn from one sample of a study of T cells in localized non-small cell lung cancer. The table came from immunoSEQ multiplex PCR; TCRdb's copy has only in-frame clones and leaves some out. The sample contains roughly 38,000 clones, around 79% of which appear only once. Here the sequenced sample was peripheral blood, taken before any cancer treatment. The receptors shown here come from a male donor at least 60 years old with stage III squamous cell lung carcinoma. The CDR3 runs from the conserved cysteine through the conserved F or W. The D gene is left open where the match is weak. Only some rows state a clone size, as once, few, many or a class for expanded clones.

v_gene	d_gene	abundance	j_gene	CDR3nt	CDR3aa
TRBV7-9	NA	NA	TRBJ2-5	TGTGCCAGCAGCTTCTTAGCCCGGGGAGAGACCCAGTACTTC	CASSFLARGETQYF
TRBV20-1	NA	few	TRBJ1-1	TGCAGTGCTAGAAAAGCTCCTGAAGCTTTCTTT	CSARKAPEAFF
TRBV4-2	NA	NA	TRBJ2-5	TGTGCCAGCAGCCAAGATCATATGGCAGGCCAAGAGACCCAGTACTTC	CASSQDHMAGQETQYF
TRBV20-1	NA	once	TRBJ2-3	TGCAGTGCAAAGGTGGCTGATACGCAGTATTTT	CSAKVADTQYF
TRBV4-1	TRBD2	NA	TRBJ2-6	TGCGCCAGCAGCCCTGGGGTAGCGGGGGGGTCCTCTGGGGCCAACGTCCTGACTTTC	CASSPGVAGGSSGANVLTF
TRBV11-3	TRBD1	NA	TRBJ2-1	TGTGCCAGCAGCTTAACGGGACAGGGGGTCAATGAGCAGTTCTTC	CASSLTGQGVNEQFF
TRBV6-5	NA	NA	TRBJ1-2	TGTGCCAGCAGTGCGACAGCTTCCTATGGCTACACCTTC	CASSATASYGYTF
TRBV30	NA	once	TRBJ2-1	TGTGCCTGGAGTGTGTACGGTGAGCAGTTCTTC	CAWSVYGEQFF
TRBV6-1	NA	NA	TRBJ1-2	TGTGCCAGCAGTAGAACGGGCCCGGGCGGCTATGGCTACACCTTC	CASSRTGPGGYGYTF
TRBV5-1	TRBD1	NA	TRBJ1-2	TGCGCCAGCAGCTTGAGCGGGACAGGGGAAGGCTACACCTTC	CASSLSGTGEGYTF
TRBV30	NA	NA	TRBJ1-2	TGTGCCTGGAGTGACTCCCCCTTTGGACCCTCAAGCTATGGCTACACCTTC	CAWSDSPFGPSSYGYTF
TRBV9	NA	NA	TRBJ2-3	TGTGCCAGTGGGGTAGCGATCACAGATACGCAGTATTTT	CASGVAITDTQYF
TRBV18	NA	NA	TRBJ1-4	TGTGCCAGCTCACCGACAGCTATAAATGAAAAACTGTTTTTT	CASSPTAINEKLFF
TRBV18	TRBD1	NA	TRBJ2-2	TGTGCCAGCTCCACCCTAGGGACAGCTGTGAACACCGGGGAGCTGTTTTTT	CASSTLGTAVNTGELFF
TRBV19	NA	NA	TRBJ2-7	TGTGCCAGTAATGAGGGGGCTAGCGGGCCCTACGAGCAGTACTTC	CASNEGASGPYEQYF
TRBV11-2	NA	NA	TRBJ1-4	TGTGCCAGCAGCTACTCCGGGGGTGAAAAACTGTTTTTT	CASSYSGGEKLFF
TRBV5-1	TRBD1	NA	TRBJ2-2	TGCGCCAGCAGCTTGTTACCGGGACAGGGGGCGAGCGGGGAGCTGTTTTTT	CASSLLPGQGASGELFF
TRBV18	TRBD1	NA	TRBJ1-4	TGTGCCAGCTCACCACCGAACAGGGGAACAACTAATGAAAAACTGTTTTTT	CASSPPNRGTTNEKLFF
TRBV28	NA	NA	TRBJ1-1	TGTGCCAGCCTAGGACAGTTTGAAGCTTTCTTT	CASLGQFEAFF
TRBV6-5	NA	NA	TRBJ1-1	TGTGCCAGCAGTTACTCGGGGCAGAGGAACACTGAAGCTTTCTTT	CASSYSGQRNTEAFF
TRBV5-1	NA	NA	TRBJ2-2	TGCGCCAGCAGCCGGCGCGGGAACACCGGGGAGCTGTTTTTT	CASSRRGNTGELFF
TRBV10-3	NA	NA	TRBJ2-7	TGTGCCATCAGTGGGACCGAATCCCCCGAGCAGTACTTC	CAISGTESPEQYF
TRBV10-3	TRBD1	NA	TRBJ2-1	TGTGCCATCAGTGAGTCAGCGGGTGGACAGGGGGCGCGTAATGAGCAGTTCTTC	CAISESAGGQGARNEQFF
TRBV30	NA	NA	TRBJ1-6	TGTGCCTGGAGTGTAGGCCGTACGGGATATAATTCACCCCTCCACTTT	CAWSVGRTGYNSPLHF
TRBV7-2	NA	NA	TRBJ2-5	TGTGCCAGCAGCTTAGACCGAGCGACCCAGTACTTC	CASSLDRATQYF